This TCR beta chain derives from a study of cytomegalovirus exposure and HLA in healthy donors. The study's findings and limits: Immune exposure information comprised only CMV serostatus. Cytomegalovirus association was listed for around 180 TCR beta chains. Common viral pathogens (according to a later analysis) appeared linked to several of the most significant clusters.

As concerns this clone: Its antigen is unknown.

The CDR3 length is 13 residues. The J segment lost 1 base and the V segment lost 6 bases, leaving 1 base of the junction unmatched. Germline CDR1 is LGHNA and CDR2 is YSLEER. Researchers ran the PCR with 60 Vbeta and 13 Jbeta primers. The assay was immunoSEQ multiplex PCR, and TCRdb's table has in-frame clones only and misses some. Altogether over 50,000 clones are present, around 72% being singletons, with the ten largest covering about 53%. This chain links TRBV4-3 with TRBJ2-3, with 7 nucleotides matching TRBD1. The receptor comes from a man aged 45 to 65 in good health and CMV-seropositive. Sequenced: PBMCs. CDR3 loop: CASSTGGTDTQYF. CDR3 in DNA: TGCGCCAGCAGTACAGGGGGCACAGATACGCAGTATTTT.